The sequence of this TCR beta chain was determined in a study of memory CD4+ T cells and cytomegalovirus serostatus. Looking at the study overall: Donors were healthy Belgian adults, several CMV seropositive and 20 to 25 seronegative.

Sequencing used immunoSEQ multiplex PCR; TCRdb keeps in-frame clones, though not all of them. The sample shows tens of thousands of clones, more than 75% of them seen only once. The V gene's germline CDR1 is SGHRS and CDR2 YFSETQ. Losses at the gene ends were 3 bases for V and 2 bases for J; bases not matched to a gene: 4. The CDR3 has 15 residues. The sort gate was single viable CD3+CD4+CD8-CD45RO+ cells for memory CD4+ T cells. This clone has a single count. The source is an adult in good health and CMV-seronegative. The specimen was memory CD4+ T cells from blood. The chain joins TRBV5-1 to TRBJ2-2, with 7 bases fitting TRBD2. CDR3: CASSYTSANTGELFF. The CDR3 region has the DNA TGCGCCAGCAGCTACACTAGCGCCAACACCGGGGAGCTGTTTTTT.